These 20 T cell receptor beta chains originate from one sample sequenced in a study of CD8+CD57+ T cells in acquired aplastic anemia. TCR beta VDJ and CDR3 were profiled, and genomic DNA was the template. One entry per CDR3 protein results from TCRdb running MiXCR on the reads. Found here are about 180,000 distinct CDR3 sequences, more than 60% of them singletons; the top ten hold approximately 46%. CD8+CD57+ cell expansion, shown by flow cytometry, had occurred in the patients selected for sequencing. Specimen: sorted CD4+, CD8+, or CD8+CD57+ T cells (not recorded which) from PBMCs. The receptors were gathered from a human donor with aplastic anemia.

This clonotype showed up many times. This chain joins TRBV5-1 and TRBJ1-6; D is unclear. V gave up 0 bases and J gave up 4 bases, with 5 bases separating them. CDR3 length: 14 amino acids. CDR1 SGHRS and CDR2 YFSETQ come from the germline V gene. CDR3 residues: CASSLAGYNSPLHF. The CDR3 DNA sequence: TGCGCCAGCAGCTTGGCCGGTTATAATTCACCCCTCCACTTT. Complete variable domain (other parts from reference TRBV5-1 and TRBJ1-6): KAGVTQTPRYLIKTRGQQVTLSCSPISGHRSVSWYQQTPGQGLQFLFEYFSETQRNKGNFPGRFSGRQFSNSRSEMNVSTLELGDSALYLCASSLAGYNSPLHFGNGTRLTVT.

J is TRBJ2-5 and V is TRBV2; D possibly corresponds to TRBD1 (6 bases). Per the germline V gene, CDR1 is SNHLY and CDR2 is FYNNEI. The CDR3 sequence is 14 residues long. V dropped 6 bases and J dropped 3 bases, with 14 bases sitting between them. Written as DNA, the CDR3 is TGTGCCAGCAGGCAGGGGAACATAGAAGAGACCCAGTACTTC. Its translation is CASRQGNIEETQYF. Drawing the rest from reference TRBV2 and TRBJ2-5, the complete variable domain is EPEVTQTPSHQVTQMGQEVILRCVPISNHLYFYWYRQILGQKVEFLVSFYNNEISEKSEIFDDQFSVERPDGSNFTLKIRSTKLEDSAMYFCASRQGNIEETQYFGPGTRLLVL.

V gene TRBV7-7 combines with J gene TRBJ1-1, with D maybe TRBD1 (5 bases). The CDR3 is made up of 13 amino acids. V was clipped by 5 bases and J by 1 base, with 8 bases between them. CDR1 is SSHAT and CDR2 is FNYEAQ in the germline V gene (reference sequence). The CDR3 nucleotides read TGTGCCAGCAGCCCCGGGACGAACACTGAAGCTTTCTTT. Its translation: CASSPGTNTEAFF. The full variable domain, completed using reference TRBV7-7 and TRBJ1-1, is GAGVSQSPRYKVTKRGQDVTLRCDPISSHATLYWYQQALGQGPEFLTYFNYEAQPDKSGLPSDRFSAERPEGSISTLTIQRTEQRDSAMYRCASSPGTNTEAFFGQGTRLTVV.

This clonotype has a handful of counts. J is TRBJ1-6 and V is TRBV5-8; possible D gene TRBD1, 5 bases. Trimming took off 4 bases at V and 9 bases at J, with 17 bases between the two ends. The CDR3 runs to 15 residues. The germline V gene encodes CDR1 SGHTS and CDR2 YDEGEE. The CDR3 DNA follows: TGTGCCAGCAGCCAAGAGGAGGCAGGGAGTTCACCCCTCCACTTT. This sequence encodes CASSQEEAGSSPLHF.

This chain links TRBV20-1 with TRBJ2-3, with D possibly being TRBD2 (5 bases). This CDR3 contains 13 residues. V was trimmed by 8 bases and J by 0 bases, leaving 12 bases between them. The V gene's germline CDR1 is DFQATT and CDR2 SNEGSKA (reference sequence). CDR3 DNA: TGCAGTTCCAGGACTCTAAGCACAGATACGCAGTATTTT. This sequence encodes CSSRTLSTDTQYF.

This chain links TRBV2 with TRBJ1-2, with 7 bases fitting TRBD1. This CDR3 is 13 amino acids long. Germline V gene lookup returns CDR1 SNHLY and CDR2 FYNNEI. Trimming removed 5 bases from V and 5 bases from J; junction bases left unmatched: 5. As DNA, the CDR3 is TGTGCCAGCAGTACAGGGGTAGCGTATGGCTACACCTTC. Its protein is CASSTGVAYGYTF.

The chain recombines TRBV9 with TRBJ2-1; 8 nucleotides agree with TRBD1. The germline V gene encodes CDR1 SGDLS and CDR2 YYNGEE. Unmatched junction bases numbered 2, after V lost 0 bases and J lost 0 bases. This CDR3 is 16 amino acids long. The CDR3 nucleotides read TGTGCCAGCAGCGTAGTGACAGGGGTCTCCTACAATGAGCAGTTCTTC. Encoded protein: CASSVVTGVSYNEQFF.

CDR3 sequence reads: CASSWGSGNSPLHF. The CDR3 coding sequence is TGTGCCAGTAGTTGGGGATCGGGGAATTCACCCCTCCACTTT. The chain employs TRBV19 and TRBJ1-6, with D unclear. Trimming left V 5 bases short and J 7 bases short, with 12 bases between. This CDR3 has 14 residues. Germline V CDR1 and CDR2: LNHDA, SQIVND (reference sequence).

The rearrangement links TRBV20-1 to TRBJ2-7; 7 positions agree with TRBD1. J was trimmed by 0 bases and V by 0 bases; bases with no gene match: 8. This CDR3 contains 16 residues. The germline V gene encodes CDR1 DFQATT and CDR2 SNEGSKA (reference sequence). CDR3 in amino acids: CSARDEVTGASYEQYF. In DNA form, the CDR3 reads TGCAGTGCTAGAGACGAAGTCACAGGGGCCTCCTACGAGCAGTACTTC.

The CDR3, as DNA: TGTGCCAGCAGCTTAGAAGGGGTGAAGGGCTACACCTTC. Translation gives CASSLEGVKGYTF. The gene calls are TRBV7-6 and TRBJ1-2; possibly TRBD1 for D (5 bases). CDR1 is SGHVS and CDR2 is FNYEAQ in the germline V gene. Trimming removed 1 base from V and 8 bases from J, with 11 bases in between. The CDR3 consists of 13 residues.

The V gene is TRBV20-1, the J gene TRBJ2-3, with D unclear. Trimming removed 0 bases at V and 2 bases at J, with 3 bases between. Germline CDR1 reads DFQATT; CDR2 reads SNEGSKA (reference sequence). This CDR3 contains 12 residues. This chain's CDR3 is CSARDYTDTQYF. The CDR3 nucleotides are TGCAGTGCTAGAGATTACACAGATACGCAGTATTTT.

The V and J genes are TRBV19 and TRBJ2-1; D is perhaps TRBD1 (6 bases). V lost 10 bases and J lost 6, with 19 bases in between. The CDR3 contains 14 residues. CDR1 LNHDA and CDR2 SQIVND come from the germline V gene (reference sequence). The CDR3 DNA reads as TGTGCCACGAGGGGGTCGTCCTCAGTCAATGAGCAGTTCTTC. Residues: CATRGSSSVNEQFF.

Note on this clonotype: Its ends do not fully match the called genes, so a read error is possible. This chain links TRBV10-3 with TRBJ1-2; 10 nucleotides agree with TRBD1. Germline loops: CDR1 ENHRY, CDR2 SYGVKD. There are 16 residues in the CDR3. CDR3 sequence reads: CASSYSRPGQGHGYTF. The CDR3 DNA reads TGTGCCAGCAGTTACTCCCGACCGGGACAGGGGCATGGCTACACCTTC.

The chain employs TRBV10-3 and TRBJ1-2; 8 positions agree with TRBD1. V lost 5 bases, J lost 8 bases, and 4 bases stayed unmatched. Germline V gene lookup returns CDR1 ENHRY and CDR2 SYGVKD. This CDR3 contains 12 residues. The CDR3 DNA reads as TGTGCCATCAGTTCAGGGGGCCACGGCTACACCTTC. It yields the protein CAISSGGHGYTF.

The gene calls are TRBV11-2 and TRBJ2-7; the match to TRBD2 covers 8 bases. Germline V gene sequence: CDR1 SGHAT, CDR2 FQNNGV. Trimming cost V 1 base and J 8 bases; bases outside gene matches: 13. The CDR3 has 16 amino acids. CDR3 DNA: TGTGCCAGCAGCTTAGCAAGCGGGGGTAGGTTTTATAAGCAGTACTTC. It yields the protein CASSLASGGRFYKQYF.

The sample holds one count of this clonotype. The chain employs TRBV2 and TRBJ2-1; 9 positions match TRBD2. V dropped 7 bases and J dropped 4; count of bases not matched to a gene: 8. This CDR3 has 15 residues. Per the germline V gene, CDR1 is SNHLY and CDR2 is FYNNEI. CDR3: CASNPAGGTYNEQFF. The DNA of the CDR3 is TGTGCCAGCAATCCTGCGGGGGGGACGTACAATGAGCAGTTCTTC.

The J gene is TRBJ2-7, the V gene TRBV29-1; a weak D match, TRBD1 (5 bases). The length of the CDR3 is 14 residues. Deletions cut 5 bases from V and 4 bases from J, with 18 bases between. The germline V gene encodes CDR1 SQVTM and CDR2 ANQGSEA. CDR3 sequence: CSVSGAADPYEQYF. The CDR3 DNA is TGCAGCGTTTCTGGGGCGGCCGATCCTTACGAGCAGTACTTC.

The chain employs TRBV24-1 and TRBJ1-1; TRBD1 is a possible D gene (6 bases). Germline V gives CDR1 KGHDR, CDR2 SFDVKD. V lost 5 bases and J lost 11, with 17 bases in between. This CDR3 has 13 residues. The CDR3, as DNA: TGTGCCACCAGTGCCGATGAGGGGGAGCGGGCTTTCTTT. It yields the protein CATSADEGERAFF.

A word on this clonotype: The junction departs from the called germline gene at one end, perhaps through a read error. The chain recombines TRBV2 with TRBJ2-5; D is possibly TRBD2 (6 bases). CDR1 SNHLY and CDR2 FYNNEI come from the germline V gene. CDR3 size: 14 residues. As DNA, the CDR3 is TGTGCCAGCACAGAACGGACTGCGGGATTCTATTTCTATTTC. Translation: CASTERTAGFYFYF.

J is TRBJ2-7 and V is TRBV15, with D hard to call. The V gene lost 3 bases and the J gene lost 3 bases, with 9 bases spanning the gap. The V gene's germline CDR1 is LNHNV and CDR2 YYDKDF (reference sequence). The CDR3 is 13 residues long. Here the CDR3 DNA reads TGTGCCACCAGCAGGCCGCCCCTCTACGAGCAGTACTTC. Protein sequence: CATSRPPLYEQYF.